This T cell receptor (beta chain) was recovered during a study of blood T cell repertoires in COVID-19. In the study overall: T cells, B-cell-depleted T cells, or PBMCs supplied cDNA or gDNA.

Per the original data handling: Amplification with reference gene primers provided the estimates of nucleated cell counts. Assay used: immunoSEQ multiplex PCR; TCRdb lists only in-frame clones, some missing. V and J calls and clone size are given by that table; D and trimming were obtained from the DNA. The data contain under 250,000 clones, 65% to 90% of them seen just once; the ten biggest clones take up roughly 5.3%. Seattle researchers signed up patients amid active infection and tracked them longitudinally. The sequence was obtained from a man aged 45-65 years with COVID-19, enrolled during active disease. Sample: peripheral blood.

As DNA, the CDR3 is TGTGCCAGCAGCCTCCCGGCGGGGACTGGGGCTTTCTTT. Its protein product is CASSLPAGTGAFF. The chain carries TRBV13 and TRBJ1-1, with D perhaps matching TRBD1 (5 bases). Germline lookup yields CDR1 PRHDT and CDR2 FYEKMQ (reference sequence). This CDR3 region has 13 residues. V was trimmed by 5 bases and J by 11 bases, leaving 18 bases between them.